This note documents a single T cell receptor (beta chain) sequence. The data derive from a study of blood T cell repertoires in COVID-19. About the research overall: Specimens from acute and convalescent COVID-19 originated in the United States, Italy and Spain. T cells, B-cell-depleted T cells, or PBMCs provided the cDNA or gDNA that served as material.

This CDR3 has 18 amino acids. V trimming: 2 bases; J trimming: 3 bases; junction bases outside the gene matches: 13. The germline V gene has CDR1 SGHTA and CDR2 FQGNSA. Sequencing used immunoSEQ multiplex PCR; TCRdb keeps in-frame clones, though not all of them. The sample consists of about 82,000 clones, roughly 80% of them appearing once. Sequenced sample: peripheral blood. The TCR was taken from a woman in her 40s with active or convalescent COVID-19. The rearrangement uses TRBV7-2 and TRBJ1-1; TRBD1 matches 9 bases. Here the CDR3 reads CASSLPGQGRISDTEAFF. CDR3 bases: TGTGCCAGCAGCTTACCCGGACAGGGGAGGATTTCGGACACTGAAGCTTTCTTT. The full variable domain, rest sourced from reference TRBV7-2 and TRBJ1-1, is GAGVSQSPSNKVTEKGKDVELRCDPISGHTALYWYRQSLGQGLEFLIYFQGNSAPDKSGLPSDRFSAERTGGSVSTLTIQRTQQEDSAVYLCASSLPGQGRISDTEAFFGQGTRLTVV.